The 25 T cell receptor beta chains in this list originate from one sample, sequenced in a study of beta chain features in type 1 diabetes. Study-wide findings and caveats: Moderate yet significant TCRB CDR3 shortening was seen in Type 1 diabetes patients in all four CD4+ subsets.

The whole isolated RNA underwent reverse transcription, so sequencing captured expressed TCRB transcripts. Here immunoSEQ multiplex PCR was the method, and the copy in TCRdb shows in-frame clones only, minus some. The table lists nearly 700,000 clones, around 15% of them singletons. These receptors' targets are unknown. Sequencing used naive CD4+ T cells from blood. All receptors come from a man between 18 and 29 years old with type 1 diabetes.

In its sample, this clone was seen a few times. The chain is built from TRBV7-3 and TRBJ2-3; 8 bases are a match to TRBD2. The V gene end was trimmed by 2 bases and the J gene end by 4 bases; junction bases not matched to a gene: 11. Germline CDR1 and CDR2: SGHTA and FQGTGA. The CDR3 runs to 17 residues. CDR3 nucleotide sequence: TGTGCCAGCAGCTTATTTGGAATAGCGGGGATGGCAGATACGCAGTATTTT. It encodes CASSLFGIAGMADTQYF.

V is TRBV6-5 and J is TRBJ2-7; TRBD1 aligns across 9 bases. Germline assignment: CDR1 MNHEY and CDR2 SVGAGI. The CDR3 has 13 residues. The V segment lost 5 bases and the J segment 5 bases; nucleotides outside the gene matches: 4. The CDR3, as DNA: TGTGCCAGCAGTCGCCGGGACAGGGACGAGCAGTACTTC. Amino acid sequence: CASSRRDRDEQYF.

This sequence joins TRBV19 and TRBJ2-5, with TRBD2 matching 9 bases. Germline assignment: CDR1 LNHDA and CDR2 SQIVND (reference sequence). CDR3 length: 13 amino acids. V gave up 5 bases and J gave up 5 bases; unmatched junction bases: 3. The CDR3 coding sequence is TGTGCCAGTAGTGCGGGACTAGCCGAGACCCAGTACTTC. It is translated as CASSAGLAETQYF.

This clone was seen more than once but under ten times. The V call is TRBV10-1, the J call TRBJ2-3, with D uncertain. Germline CDR1 is WNHNN and CDR2 is SYGVQD (reference sequence). Deletions cut 4 bases from V and 4 bases from J, with 6 bases between. CDR3 size: 12 residues. The CDR3 reads CASSGTSDTQYF. CDR3 DNA: TGCGCCAGCAGTGGGACCTCAGATACGCAGTATTTT.

The chain employs TRBV2 and TRBJ2-1; the D is unclear. The CDR3 extends over 14 amino acids. CDR1 is SNHLY and CDR2 is FYNNEI in the germline V gene. V was pared by 5 bases and J by 5 bases, with 13 bases between. The CDR3 here is CASSSDGTHNEQFF. The CDR3 coding sequence is TGTGCCAGCAGTTCGGACGGTACTCACAATGAGCAGTTCTTC.

The rearrangement links TRBV10-3 to TRBJ2-5; 9 bases are shared with TRBD1. With V trimmed by 3 bases and J by 5 bases, 4 bases remained unmatched. The CDR3 contains 14 residues. Germline lookup yields CDR1 ENHRY and CDR2 SYGVKD. The CDR3 loop is CAISEGQGWETQYF. In DNA form, the CDR3 reads TGTGCCATCAGTGAAGGACAGGGGTGGGAGACCCAGTACTTC.

This clone has a handful of counts. The chain is built from TRBV7-6 and TRBJ1-5; unclear D gene. V lost 3 bases to trimming and J lost 6 bases, with 6 bases between them. Germline CDR1 reads SGHVS; CDR2 reads FNYEAQ. The CDR3 covers 12 residues. The CDR3 DNA sequence: TGTGCCAGCAGCTTGGCGACTCAGCCCCAGCATTTT. It is translated as CASSLATQPQHF.

This clone was counted a few times. The chain joins TRBV2 to TRBJ1-6; 9 bases match TRBD1. V lost 7 bases and J lost 4; bases outside the gene matches: 5. The CDR3 has 15 residues. Germline lookup yields CDR1 SNHLY and CDR2 FYNNEI. CDR3 bases: TGTGCCAGCACCCTACAGGGGGCGTATAATTCACCCCTCCACTTT. Translated: CASTLQGAYNSPLHF.

This clone was seen only a few times. This chain connects TRBV5-1 to TRBJ1-2; TRBD1 matches at 10 bases. The CDR3 spans 14 residues. V lost 0 bases and J lost 9; bases outside the gene matches: 5. Per germline, CDR1 SGHRS and CDR2 YFSETQ. In DNA form, the CDR3 reads TGCGCCAGCAGCTTGGGACAGGGGGCCGATCGCTACACCTTC. It is translated as CASSLGQGADRYTF.

V is TRBV30 and J is TRBJ1-1; the D is unclear. CDR3 length: 13 residues. Trimming removed 4 bases from V and 0 bases from J, with 9 bases in between. Germline V CDR1 and CDR2: GTSNPN, SVGIG (reference sequence). The CDR3 protein is CAWTLTMNTEAFF. CDR3 DNA sequence: TGTGCCTGGACCCTCACCATGAACACTGAAGCTTTCTTT.

The chain employs TRBV2 and TRBJ1-6; 7 nucleotides match TRBD1. Germline CDR1 reads SNHLY; CDR2 reads FYNNEI. Trimming cost V 1 base and J 5 bases; bases outside gene matches: 5. This CDR3 spans 16 amino acids. CDR3 nucleotide sequence: TGTGCCAGCAGTGAAGGAGGGGGCGTCAATAATTCACCCCTCCACTTT. Its protein is CASSEGGGVNNSPLHF.

The V and J genes are TRBV7-6 and TRBJ1-2, with a possible D match to TRBD1 (5 bases). CDR1 is SGHVS and CDR2 is FNYEAQ in the germline V gene. V lost 5 bases and J lost 4, with 20 bases in between. The CDR3 has 16 residues. The DNA for the CDR3 is TGTGCCAGCAGCCCCGGCGACAGTTGGGGTATCTATGGCTACACCTTC. It encodes CASSPGDSWGIYGYTF.

This chain joins TRBV12-5 and TRBJ1-5, with a tentative D call TRBD1 (5 bases). Germline V gene lookup returns CDR1 LGHNT and CDR2 FRNRAP. CDR3 size: 16 residues. V was shortened by 6 bases and J by 1 base, with 16 bases between the two germline ends. CDR3 residues: CASGPSKGLSNQPQHF. The CDR3 DNA is TGTGCTAGTGGCCCCTCAAAGGGGCTGAGCAATCAGCCCCAGCATTTT.

This clone was seen only a few times. V is TRBV5-1 and J is TRBJ2-1, with a tentative D call TRBD2 (5 bases). This CDR3 has 15 amino acids. CDR1 is SGHRS and CDR2 is YFSETQ in the germline V gene. V was shortened by 8 bases and J by 0 bases, with 15 bases between the two germline ends. Written as DNA, the CDR3 is TGCGCCAGTAAAGCGGTTACGAGCTCCTACAATGAGCAGTTCTTC. Protein: CASKAVTSSYNEQFF.

This clone was detected only a few times. Other DNA sequences in the sample encode the same CDR3. The chain carries TRBV18 and TRBJ2-1; 8 nucleotides match TRBD2. CDR3 length: 14 residues. Germline V gene sequence: CDR1 KGHSH, CDR2 LQKENI. Trimming cost V 3 bases and J 5 bases; bases outside gene matches: 3. The CDR3 is CASSPSGGNNEQFF. CDR3 bases: TGTGCCAGCTCACCCAGCGGGGGTAACAATGAGCAGTTCTTC.

The chain has TRBV30 and TRBJ2-1; D unclear. The CDR3 has 12 amino acids. Germline assignment: CDR1 GTSNPN and CDR2 SVGIG (reference sequence). Trimming stripped 3 bases from V and 8 bases from J, with 11 bases between. The CDR3 sequence is CAWSQTVDEQFF. The DNA of the CDR3 is TGTGCCTGGAGCCAAACAGTCGATGAGCAGTTCTTC.

There are a few counts of this clone. This chain uses TRBV7-2 with TRBJ1-5; D not resolved. The CDR3 consists of 15 residues. Germline CDR1 reads SGHTA; CDR2 reads FQGNSA. V was pared by 1 base and J by 0 bases, with 7 bases between. CDR3 sequence reads: CASSLVGNSNQPQHF. The CDR3 DNA is TGTGCCAGCAGCTTAGTAGGGAATAGCAATCAGCCCCAGCATTTT.

This clone came up a few times. The chain has TRBV13 and TRBJ2-6, with 9 nucleotides matching TRBD1. V was clipped by 6 bases and J by 1 base; unmatched bases: 10. Per germline, CDR1 PRHDT and CDR2 FYEKMQ (reference sequence). This CDR3 is built from 18 residues. Written as DNA, the CDR3 is TGTGCCAGCAGTTCCGGGACAGGGACCCCTTCTGGGGCCAACGTCCTGACTTTC. This sequence encodes CASSSGTGTPSGANVLTF.

This sequence joins TRBV5-4 and TRBJ1-6; weak D call: TRBD1 (5 bases). CDR1 is SGHNT and CDR2 is YYREEE in the germline V gene (reference sequence). CDR3 size: 14 residues. Trimming pared 4 bases from V and 4 bases from J, leaving 9 bases between. The CDR3 DNA follows: TGTGCCAGCAGCGCGGGGGAGTATAATTCACCCCTCCACTTT. Its translation: CASSAGEYNSPLHF.

Many counts were recorded for this clone. J is TRBJ2-3 and V is TRBV23-1; 10 bases are shared with TRBD1. TRBV23-1 is placed among ORFs of uncertain function. The CDR3 covers 16 residues. The junction had 6 bases not matched to a gene; V was cut back by 2 bases and J by 4 bases. The CDR3: CASSQPGQGKADTQYF. CDR3 coding DNA: TGCGCCAGCAGTCAACCGGGACAGGGGAAGGCAGATACGCAGTATTTT.

This rearrangement joins TRBV7-3 to TRBJ2-5, with a tentative D call TRBD2 (6 bases). V lost 4 bases, J lost 2 bases, and 8 bases lay in between. The germline V gene has CDR1 SGHTA and CDR2 FQGTGA. The length of the CDR3 is 13 residues. The CDR3 DNA reads TGTGCCAGCAGCTCGGACTATCAAGAGACCCAGTACTTC. This translates into CASSSDYQETQYF. The full variable domain, with the rest looked up from reference TRBV7-3 and TRBJ2-5, is GAGVSQTPSNKVTEKGKYVELRCDPISGHTALYWYRQSLGQGPEFLIYFQGTGAADDSGLPNDRFFAVRPEGSVSTLKIQRTERGDSAVYLCASSSDYQETQYFGPGTRLLVL.

The chain carries TRBV19 and TRBJ2-2, with 9 positions matching TRBD1. The CDR3 totals 15 residues. V lost 10 bases and J lost 7; bases outside the gene matches: 13. The germline gives CDR1 LNHDA, CDR2 SQIVND (reference sequence). The CDR3 coding sequence is TGTGCCACACAGTCTACAGGGGGCAAGGTCGGGGAGCTGTTTTTT. It codes for CATQSTGGKVGELFF.

This clone was seen more than once but under ten times. The rearrangement uses TRBV27 and TRBJ1-4; no clear D gene. Between the trimmed V and J ends, which lost 4 bases and 3 bases, there was a span of 9 bases. Germline CDR1 is MNHEY and CDR2 is SMNVEV (reference sequence). This CDR3 spans 14 amino acids. CDR3 sequence (DNA): TGTGCCAGCAGTTCTCGAATAGCTAATGAAAAACTGTTTTTT. Translating gives CASSSRIANEKLFF.

The chain uses TRBV6-5 and TRBJ1-4; TRBD1 agrees at 7 bases. Germline trimming cut 2 bases from V and 4 bases from J; bases unmatched to any gene: 4. The CDR3 runs to 15 residues. Looked up from germline, CDR1 is MNHEY and CDR2 is SVGAGI. The CDR3 spells CASSYGGQHNEKLFF. In nucleotides, the CDR3 is TGTGCCAGCAGTTACGGGGGACAGCATAATGAAAAACTGTTTTTT.

This chain uses TRBV2 with TRBJ2-7; D unclear. V lost 8 bases and J 4 bases, leaving 12 bases between the germline ends. The CDR3 is made up of 12 amino acids. Germline V gene data show CDR1 as SNHLY and CDR2 as FYNNEI. As DNA, the CDR3 is TGTGCCAGCGTGGAACAGATTTACGAGCAGTACTTC. This translates into CASVEQIYEQYF.